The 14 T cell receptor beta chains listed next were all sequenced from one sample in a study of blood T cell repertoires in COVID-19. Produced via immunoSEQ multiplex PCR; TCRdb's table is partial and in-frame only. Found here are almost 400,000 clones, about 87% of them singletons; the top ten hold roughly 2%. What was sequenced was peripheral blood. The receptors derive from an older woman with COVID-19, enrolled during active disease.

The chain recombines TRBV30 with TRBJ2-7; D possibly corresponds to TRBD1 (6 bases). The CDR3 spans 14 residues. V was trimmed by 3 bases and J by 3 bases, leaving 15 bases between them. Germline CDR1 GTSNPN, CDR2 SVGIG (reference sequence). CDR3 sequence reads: CAWRSPRGIYEQYF. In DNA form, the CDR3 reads TGTGCCTGGAGGTCCCCCAGGGGCATCTACGAGCAGTACTTC.

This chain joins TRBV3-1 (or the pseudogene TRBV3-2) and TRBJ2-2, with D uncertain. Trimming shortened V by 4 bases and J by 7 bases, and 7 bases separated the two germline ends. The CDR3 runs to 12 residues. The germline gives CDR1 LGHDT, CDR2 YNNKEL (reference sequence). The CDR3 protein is CASSLPGGELFF. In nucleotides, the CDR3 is TGTGCCAGCAGCCTCCCCGGCGGGGAGCTGTTTTTT.

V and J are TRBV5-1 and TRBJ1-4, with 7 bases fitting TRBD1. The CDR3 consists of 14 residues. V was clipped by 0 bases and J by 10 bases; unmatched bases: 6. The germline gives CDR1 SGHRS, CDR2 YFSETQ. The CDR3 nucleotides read TGCGCCAGCAGCTTGGGACAGGGATTAGGAAAACTGTTTTTT. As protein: CASSLGQGLGKLFF.

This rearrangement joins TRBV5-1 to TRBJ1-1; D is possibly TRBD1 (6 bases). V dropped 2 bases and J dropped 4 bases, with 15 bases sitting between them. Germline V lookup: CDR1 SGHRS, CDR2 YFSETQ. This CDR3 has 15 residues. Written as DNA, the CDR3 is TGCGCCAGCAGCTTACAGGGAACCCAGGGCACTGAAGCTTTCTTT. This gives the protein CASSLQGTQGTEAFF.

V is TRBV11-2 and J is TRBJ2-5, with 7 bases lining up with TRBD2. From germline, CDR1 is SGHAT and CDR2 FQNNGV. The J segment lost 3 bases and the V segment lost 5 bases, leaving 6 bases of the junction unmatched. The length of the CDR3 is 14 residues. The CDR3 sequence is CASSRTSAKETQYF. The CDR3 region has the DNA TGTGCCAGCAGCCGAACTAGCGCGAAAGAGACCCAGTACTTC.

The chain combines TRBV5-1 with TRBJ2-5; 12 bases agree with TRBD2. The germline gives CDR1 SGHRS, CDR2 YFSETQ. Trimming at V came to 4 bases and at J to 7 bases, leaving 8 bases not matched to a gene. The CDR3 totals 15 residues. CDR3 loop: CASSPSGGEAGTQYF. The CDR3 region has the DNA TGCGCCAGCAGCCCTAGCGGGGGGGAAGCCGGGACCCAGTACTTC.

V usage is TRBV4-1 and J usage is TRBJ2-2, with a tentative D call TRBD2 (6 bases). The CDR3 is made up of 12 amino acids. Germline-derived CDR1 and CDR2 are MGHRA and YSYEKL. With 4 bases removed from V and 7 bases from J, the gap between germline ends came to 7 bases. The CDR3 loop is CASSRRDGELFF. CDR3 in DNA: TGCGCCAGCAGCCGGCGGGACGGGGAGCTGTTTTTT.

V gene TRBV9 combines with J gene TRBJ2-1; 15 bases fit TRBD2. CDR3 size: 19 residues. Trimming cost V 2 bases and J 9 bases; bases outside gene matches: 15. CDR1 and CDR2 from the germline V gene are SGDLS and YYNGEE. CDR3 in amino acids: CASSVESGTSGGSPFEQFF. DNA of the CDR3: TGTGCCAGCAGCGTCGAAAGCGGGACTAGCGGGGGGTCCCCCTTTGAGCAGTTCTTC.

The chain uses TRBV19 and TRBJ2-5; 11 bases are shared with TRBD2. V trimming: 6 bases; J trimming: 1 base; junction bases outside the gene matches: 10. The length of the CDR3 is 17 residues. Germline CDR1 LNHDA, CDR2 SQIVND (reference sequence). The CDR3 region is CASSSISGGAFQETQYF. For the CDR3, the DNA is TGTGCCAGTAGCTCCATTAGCGGGGGGGCCTTCCAAGAGACCCAGTACTTC.

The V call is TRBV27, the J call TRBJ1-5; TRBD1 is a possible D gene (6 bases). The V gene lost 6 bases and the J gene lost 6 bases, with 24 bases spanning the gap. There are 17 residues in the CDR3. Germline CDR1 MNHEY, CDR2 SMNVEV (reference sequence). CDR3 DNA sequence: TGTGCCAGCAGCCCCCTTTCGTGGAACAGGGCAGGTCAGCCCCAGCATTTT. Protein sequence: CASSPLSWNRAGQPQHF.

DNA of the CDR3: TGTGCCAGTAGTATATGGCAGGGGAATTCACCCCTCCACTTT. Translating it yields CASSIWQGNSPLHF. The gene calls are TRBV19 and TRBJ1-6; a possible D gene is TRBD1 (6 bases). The CDR3 consists of 14 residues. Trimming pared 2 bases from V and 7 bases from J, leaving 9 bases between. Per germline, CDR1 LNHDA and CDR2 SQIVND (reference sequence).

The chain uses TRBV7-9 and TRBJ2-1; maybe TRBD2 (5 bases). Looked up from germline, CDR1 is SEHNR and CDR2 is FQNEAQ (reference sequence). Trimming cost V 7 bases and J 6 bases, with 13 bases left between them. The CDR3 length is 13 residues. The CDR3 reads CASKNSGFNEQFF. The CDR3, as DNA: TGTGCCAGCAAGAACTCGGGGTTCAATGAGCAGTTCTTC.

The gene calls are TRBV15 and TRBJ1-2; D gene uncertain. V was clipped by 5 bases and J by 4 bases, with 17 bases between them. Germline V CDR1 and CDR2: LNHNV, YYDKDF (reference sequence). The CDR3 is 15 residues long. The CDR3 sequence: CATSPAREQIYGYTF. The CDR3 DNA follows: TGTGCCACCAGCCCCGCCCGGGAACAGATCTATGGCTACACCTTC.

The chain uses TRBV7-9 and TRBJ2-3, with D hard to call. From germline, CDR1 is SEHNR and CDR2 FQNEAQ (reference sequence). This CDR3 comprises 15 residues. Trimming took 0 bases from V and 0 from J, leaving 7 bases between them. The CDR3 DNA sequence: TGTGCCAGCAGCTTAGCGCCCGGGAGCACAGATACGCAGTATTTT. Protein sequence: CASSLAPGSTDTQYF. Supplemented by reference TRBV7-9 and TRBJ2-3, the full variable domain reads DTGVSQNPRHKITKRGQNVTFRCDPISEHNRLYWYRQTLGQGPEFLTYFQNEAQLEKSRLLSDRFSAERPKGSFSTLEIQRTEQGDSAMYLCASSLAPGSTDTQYFGPGTRLTVL.